This T cell receptor (beta chain) stems from a study of T cell changes during pregnancy in multiple sclerosis. The protocol was immunoSEQ multiplex PCR, while the TCRdb copy is restricted to in-frame clones and leaves out a portion. The sample shows about 110,000 clones, about 90% of them seen only once. Deletions cut 3 bases from V and 4 bases from J, with 15 bases between. The V gene's germline CDR1 is MNHEY and CDR2 SMNVEV (reference sequence). The length of the CDR3 is 15 residues. The rearrangement links TRBV27 to TRBJ1-1; D uncertain. This material consisted of peripheral blood, taken before pregnancy. The receptor was isolated from a female donor with multiple sclerosis, enrolled in a pregnancy study. The CDR3 region is CASSFNEGGGTEAFF. The CDR3 nucleotides are TGTGCCAGCAGTTTTAACGAGGGAGGAGGCACTGAAGCTTTCTTT.